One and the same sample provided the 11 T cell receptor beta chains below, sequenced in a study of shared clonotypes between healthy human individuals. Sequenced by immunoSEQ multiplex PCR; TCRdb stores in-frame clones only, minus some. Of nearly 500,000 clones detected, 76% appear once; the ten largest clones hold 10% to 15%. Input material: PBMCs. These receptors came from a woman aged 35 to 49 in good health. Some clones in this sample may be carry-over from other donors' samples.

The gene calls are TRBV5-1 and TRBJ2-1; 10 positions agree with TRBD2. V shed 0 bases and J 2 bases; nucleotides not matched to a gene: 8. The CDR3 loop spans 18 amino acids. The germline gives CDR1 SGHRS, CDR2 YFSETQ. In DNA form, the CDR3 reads TGCGCCAGCAGCTTGGAGGGACTAGCGACAAACCCCTACAATGAGCAGTTCTTC. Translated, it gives CASSLEGLATNPYNEQFF.

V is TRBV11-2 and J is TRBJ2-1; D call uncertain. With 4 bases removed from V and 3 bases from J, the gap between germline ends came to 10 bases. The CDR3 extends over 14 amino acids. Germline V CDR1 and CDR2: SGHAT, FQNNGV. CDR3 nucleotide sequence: TGTGCCAGCAGCTCGACAACGGACTACAATGAGCAGTTCTTC. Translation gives CASSSTTDYNEQFF.

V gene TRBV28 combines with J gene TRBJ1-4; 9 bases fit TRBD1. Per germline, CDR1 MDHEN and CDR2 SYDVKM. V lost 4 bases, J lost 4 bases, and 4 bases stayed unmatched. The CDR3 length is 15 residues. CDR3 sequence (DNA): TGTGCCAGCAGTTCGCCGGGACAGGGTAATGAAAAACTGTTTTTT. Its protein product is CASSSPGQGNEKLFF.

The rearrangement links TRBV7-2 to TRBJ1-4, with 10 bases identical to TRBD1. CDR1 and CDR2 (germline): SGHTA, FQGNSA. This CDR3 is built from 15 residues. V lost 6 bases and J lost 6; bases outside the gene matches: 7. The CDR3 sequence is CASSPGQGGDEKLFF. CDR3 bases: TGTGCCAGCAGTCCTGGACAGGGGGGCGATGAAAAACTGTTTTTT.

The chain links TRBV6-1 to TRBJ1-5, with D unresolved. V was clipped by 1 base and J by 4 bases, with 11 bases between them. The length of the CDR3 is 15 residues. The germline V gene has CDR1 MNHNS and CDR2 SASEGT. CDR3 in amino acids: CASSEVRTGNQPQHF. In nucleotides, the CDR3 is TGTGCCAGCAGTGAAGTTCGGACGGGGAATCAGCCCCAGCATTTT.

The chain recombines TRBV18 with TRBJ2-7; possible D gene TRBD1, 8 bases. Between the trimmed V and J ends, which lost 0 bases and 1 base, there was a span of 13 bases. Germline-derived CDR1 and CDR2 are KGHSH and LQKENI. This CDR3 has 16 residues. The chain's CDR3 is CASSPPGGTGSYEQYF. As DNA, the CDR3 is TGTGCCAGCTCACCACCGGGGGGGACAGGTTCCTACGAGCAGTACTTC. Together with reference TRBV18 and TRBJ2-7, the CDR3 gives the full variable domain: NAGVMQNPRHLVRRRGQEARLRCSPMKGHSHVYWYRQLPEEGLKFMVYLQKENIIDESGMPKERFSAEFPKEGPSILRIQQVVRGDSAAYFCASSPPGGTGSYEQYFGPGTRLTVT.

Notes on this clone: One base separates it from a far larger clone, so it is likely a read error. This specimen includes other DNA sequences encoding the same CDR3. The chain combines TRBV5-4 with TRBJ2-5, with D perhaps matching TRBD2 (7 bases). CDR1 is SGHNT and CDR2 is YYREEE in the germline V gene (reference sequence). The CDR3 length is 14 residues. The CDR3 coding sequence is TGTGCCAGCAGCGGCGGGGGCCGCGAAGAGACTCAGTACTTC. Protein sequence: CASSGGGREETQYF. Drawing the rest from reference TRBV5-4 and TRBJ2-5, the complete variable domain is ETGVTQSPTHLIKTRGQQVTLRCSSQSGHNTVSWYQQALGQGPQFIFQYYREEENGRGNFPPRFSGLQFPNYSSELNVNALELDDSALYLCASSGGGREETQYFGPGTRLLVL.

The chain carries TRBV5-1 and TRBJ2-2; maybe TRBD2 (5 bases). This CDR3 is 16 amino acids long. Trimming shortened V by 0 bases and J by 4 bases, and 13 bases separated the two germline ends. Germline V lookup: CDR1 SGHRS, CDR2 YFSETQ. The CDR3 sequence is CASSLVAQAVTGELFF. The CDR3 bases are TGCGCCAGCAGCTTGGTGGCCCAAGCGGTCACCGGGGAGCTGTTTTTT.

The CDR3 bases are TGTGCCAGCAAGCAAATACAGGGGGATGAGCAGTTCTTC. It translates to CASKQIQGDEQFF. The chain joins TRBV27 to TRBJ2-1; TRBD1 matches at 8 bases. Trimming removed 7 bases from V and 8 bases from J; junction bases left unmatched: 7. CDR1 and CDR2 from the germline V gene are MNHEY and SMNVEV (reference sequence). The CDR3 contains 13 residues.

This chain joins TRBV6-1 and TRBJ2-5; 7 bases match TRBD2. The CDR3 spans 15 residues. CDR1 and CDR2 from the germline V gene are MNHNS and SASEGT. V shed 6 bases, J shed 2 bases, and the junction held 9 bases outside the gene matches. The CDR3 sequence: CASSLTWGGQETQYF. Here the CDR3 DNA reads TGTGCCAGCAGCCTGACCTGGGGGGGGCAAGAGACCCAGTACTTC.

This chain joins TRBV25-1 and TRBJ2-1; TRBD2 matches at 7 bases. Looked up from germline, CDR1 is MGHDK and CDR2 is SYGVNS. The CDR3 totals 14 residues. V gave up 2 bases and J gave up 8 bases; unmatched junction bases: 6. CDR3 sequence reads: CASSEPSSGHEQFF. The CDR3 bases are TGTGCCAGCAGTGAACCTTCTAGCGGCCATGAGCAGTTCTTC.